This T cell receptor (beta chain) was captured by sequencing in a study of blood T cells in healthy people across ages (dated by TCRdb to 2013 to 2016). The study in broad terms: In model experiments, template switching captured roughly one uniquely barcoded TCR beta cDNA molecule for every two T cells. The study measured age-related changes in TCR beta repertoire diversity using deep sequencing normalized with unique cDNA molecular identifiers. Donors were grouped into four age groups: young (average 16 years), middle-aged (around 39), aged (around 66) and long-lived (about 82). The study analyzed two additional independent replicas of 1 million unique cDNA reads from the same blood draw for two donors, one aged 18 to 30 and one aged 80 or older. The full study reports these points: The CMV infection status of donors was not known, potentially confounding age-related changes in expanded clonotypes. Estimates of total diversity based on one million sequenced T cells were regarded as lower bounds and as underestimates. As age increased, observed TCR beta diversity per million T cells dropped in a roughly linear way, and a significant reduction was already evident by age 40. Compared with the aged group, more naive CD4+ T cells, fewer expanded clones and increased TCR diversity were shown by the long-lived group, suggesting age selection. Conclusive comparison of naive and antigen-experienced compartments was prevented by the profiling of bulk unsorted PBMCs. There was a strong correlation between observed TCR beta diversity and the percentage of naive T cells measured by flow cytometry.

CDR1 and CDR2, per the germline V gene, are ENHRY and SYGVKD. V lost 2 bases and J lost 3 bases, and the count of bases not matched to a germline gene is 3. From cysteine to phenylalanine, the CDR3 is 14 amino acids long. Only the CDR3 part of the read is kept: 42 bases, read in frame from the first base. The receptor library was made with 5' RACE. Sequencing took place on an Illumina HiSeq 2500. A second PCR of about 6 to 11 cycles was performed with a sample-barcoded 5' primer and a J-beta primer mix. A unique molecular identifier was introduced onto each TCR beta cDNA molecule by a template-switch 5' adaptor carrying 12 random nucleotides. At least 2.5 million CDR3-containing paired-end reads were obtained from each sample. The Mint cDNA synthesis kit, primed by a TRBC-specific oligonucleotide, was used to synthesize first-strand cDNA from all RNA. After uracil-DNA glycosylase treatment, a first 18-cycle PCR used universal primers M1SS and BC2_uni_R on all cDNA. The authors' pipeline ran thus. Each sample was normalized by randomly selecting 1 million high-quality reads, each carrying a distinct molecular identifier. Reads with shared molecular identifiers were discarded instead of being binned into consensus sequences. MiTCR, with a Q25 quality threshold and the strictest error-elimination algorithm, was used for CDR3 identification, clonotype clustering and error correction. A nonparametric unseen species model with Euler transformation was used to estimate a lower bound on total TCR beta diversity. Clones were called with MiXCR by TCRdb after fastp trimmed the public reads at Q25, and only in-frame beta chains were retained. When rows share a CDR3 protein, they turn into one entry using the most common DNA and genes. TCRdb, not the original authors, processed these V and J calls. This sample comprises fewer than 800,000 distinct CDR3 sequences, about 25% of them detected only once. The biggest ten clones account for 9% to 9.5% of the sample.

For this clonotype: The specificity of this receptor is unknown. Base qualities were left out, and no much larger clone turns up one base away.

Systemically healthy Caucasian individuals from Russia, 39 in total and aged roughly 6 to 100 years, were included as donors. Each donor gave about 9.7 milliliters of peripheral blood, drawn into EDTA-treated Vacutainer tubes. Ficoll-Paque density-gradient centrifugation was used to isolate PBMCs, with at least 7 million obtained per sample. Total RNA, at least 5 micrograms per sample, was extracted from PBMCs with Trizol reagent. Naive CD45RAhigh/CD27high T cell percentages were measured by flow cytometry on a PBMC aliquot from every donor. These records were also assigned to another study, of T cells of mothers and their children. As that second study puts it: Donors were nine systemically healthy Caucasian individuals: three mothers and their six children. cDNA synthesis used all of the extracted RNA, with 1.5 ug of RNA in each 15 ul reaction. In the second PCR, sample barcodes and 2-4 random nucleotides were introduced via the M1S primer. Over 8 million TCR beta CDR3 reads came from each mother, compared with around 3 million reads from each child. Thymic selection similarly shapes TCR recombination output in related and unrelated pairs, with minor effect from inherited differences. Normalized repertoire overlap was always slightly but never significantly higher in related than unrelated mother-child pairs. Persistent microchimeric T cell clones were not detected, at a sensitivity of approximately 100 clones per million clonotypes. The study used deep NGS to compare TCR beta repertoires of mothers and children, seeking features distinguishing related mother-child pairs from unrelated individuals. The mean age was 40 +/- 4 years for the mothers and about 12 +/- 4 years for the children. Libraries were sequenced on Illumina HiSeq 2000 with 100+100 nt paired-end reads after adapter ligation with NEBNext reagents. Mother and child libraries were prepared a month apart and sequenced in separate runs to prevent cross-contamination. For each donor, somewhere between roughly 450,000 and 2,100,000 distinct TCR beta clonotypes were identified. Naive TCR beta clonotypes were estimated from low-frequency clonotypes matched to each donor's FACS-determined naive share, without sorting.

The sequence was obtained from a boy younger than 18 in good health. The sequenced sample consisted of blood. Recombination connected TRBV10-3 to TRBJ2-5, with 7 central nucleotides matching TRBD2. The CDR3 reads as follows: CAISEGDYEETQYF. The DNA sequence is given as TGTGCCATCAGTGAGGGGGACTACGAAGAGACCCAGTACTTC.